The 17 T cell receptor beta chains below all came from one sample that was sequenced in a study of T cell changes during pregnancy in multiple sclerosis. Using immunoSEQ multiplex PCR, the repertoire was profiled, and TCRdb retains in-frame clones only, with some absent. The sample includes some 31,000 clones, about 89% of them seen just once. Sequencing was performed on CD8+ T cells from peripheral blood mononuclear cells, taken in the third trimester of pregnancy. Receptors originate from a female donor with multiple sclerosis, enrolled in a pregnancy study.

This clone was detected only once. The chain links TRBV18 to TRBJ1-4, with 7 bases identical to TRBD1. V lost 3 bases, J lost 7 bases, and 5 bases stayed unmatched. Germline assignment: CDR1 KGHSH and CDR2 LQKENI. CDR3 length: 14 amino acids. The CDR3 bases are TGTGCCAGCTCACCCCTCAGGGGGGCTGAAAAACTGTTTTTT. This sequence encodes CASSPLRGAEKLFF.

This chain joins TRBV18 and TRBJ2-1; 14 bases are a match to TRBD2. The germline V gene encodes CDR1 KGHSH and CDR2 LQKENI. V lost 3 bases to trimming and J lost 4 bases; unmatched junction nucleotides: 14. The CDR3 consists of 20 residues. The CDR3, as DNA: TGTGCCAGCTCACCTCTTCCGGGACTAGCGGGAGAAGCGGGTTACAATGAGCAGTTCTTC. It yields the protein CASSPLPGLAGEAGYNEQFF.

The rearrangement uses TRBV5-1 and TRBJ2-3, with TRBD1 matching over 7 bases. The ends lost 3 bases at V and 5 bases at J; junction bases unmatched: 18. The germline V gene encodes CDR1 SGHRS and CDR2 YFSETQ. This CDR3 contains 18 residues. CDR3 sequence (DNA): TGCGCCAGCAGCTGGCCCCTCTCGCAGGGGGATCGTATAGATACGCAGTATTTT. Amino acids: CASSWPLSQGDRIDTQYF. The variable domain in full, with the rest retrieved from reference TRBV5-1 and TRBJ2-3, is KAGVTQTPRYLIKTRGQQVTLSCSPISGHRSVSWYQQTPGQGLQFLFEYFSETQRNKGNFPGRFSGRQFSNSRSEMNVSTLELGDSALYLCASSWPLSQGDRIDTQYFGPGTRLTVL.

This sequence joins TRBV5-1 and TRBJ2-5; perhaps TRBD2 as D (5 bases). The V end was cut by 2 bases, the J end by 7 bases, with 15 bases between. CDR3 size: 14 residues. Per the germline V gene, CDR1 is SGHRS and CDR2 is YFSETQ. This chain's CDR3 is CASSFDLAGGTQYF. The CDR3 DNA sequence: TGCGCCAGCAGCTTCGACCTAGCAGGCGGGACCCAGTACTTC.

The CDR3 nucleotides read TGTGCCAGCAGCCCCTGGACTAGCGGGAGAGCCTACAATGAGCAGTTCTTC. Protein: CASSPWTSGRAYNEQFF. This rearrangement joins TRBV13 to TRBJ2-1; 13 bases agree with TRBD2. V shed 5 bases and J 2 bases; nucleotides not matched to a gene: 6. This CDR3 contains 17 residues. CDR1 is PRHDT, CDR2 FYEKMQ, per germline (reference sequence).

This rearrangement joins TRBV9 to TRBJ2-7; TRBD2 might be the D (5 bases). This CDR3 has 13 amino acids. Germline values: CDR1 SGDLS, CDR2 YYNGEE. V lost 1 base and J lost 6, with 11 bases in between. The CDR3 sequence is CASSVSSGSEQYF. The CDR3 DNA reads as TGTGCCAGCAGCGTATCATCGGGGTCCGAGCAGTACTTC.

This chain connects TRBV6-1 to TRBJ2-7; 7 nucleotides line up with TRBD1. The V and J ends lost 0 bases and 0 bases, in that order; junction bases with no gene match: 5. Germline lookup yields CDR1 MNHNS and CDR2 SASEGT. The CDR3 covers 16 residues. CDR3 residues: CASSEALGDSSYEQYF. CDR3 DNA: TGTGCCAGCAGTGAAGCGCTTGGGGACAGCTCCTACGAGCAGTACTTC.

This chain connects TRBV13 to TRBJ2-6; D is undetermined. CDR1 is PRHDT, CDR2 FYEKMQ, per germline (reference sequence). The V and J ends lost 4 bases and 2 bases respectively, with 18 bases between them. The CDR3 totals 18 residues. As DNA, the CDR3 is TGTGCCAGCAGCTCCCAAGTAGATAGTCCGACTGGGGCCAACGTCCTGACTTTC. Its translation: CASSSQVDSPTGANVLTF. Drawing the rest from reference TRBV13 and TRBJ2-6, the complete variable domain is AAGVIQSPRHLIKEKRETATLKCYPIPRHDTVYWYQQGPGQDPQFLISFYEKMQSDKGSIPDRFSAQQFSDYHSELNMSSLELGDSALYFCASSSQVDSPTGANVLTFGAGSRLTVL.

This rearrangement joins TRBV6-1 to TRBJ1-1; TRBD1 might be the D (5 bases). This CDR3 has 12 residues. The germline V gene encodes CDR1 MNHNS and CDR2 SASEGT. Trimming took off 8 bases at V and 11 bases at J, with 18 bases between the two ends. For the CDR3, the DNA is TGTGCCAGCGGCAGCGGGACCCTCGGCGCTTTCTTT. Encoded protein: CASGSGTLGAFF.

The chain couples TRBV6-1 to TRBJ2-7; D is possibly TRBD1 (6 bases). The V gene lost 1 base and the J gene lost 1 base, with 11 bases spanning the gap. CDR3 size: 15 residues. Germline CDR1 reads MNHNS; CDR2 reads SASEGT. CDR3 residues: CASSEGPGQSYEQYF. CDR3 DNA: TGTGCCAGCAGTGAAGGGCCGGGACAATCCTACGAGCAGTACTTC.

The chain recombines TRBV5-1 with TRBJ1-2; TRBD1 might be the D (5 bases). Germline loops: CDR1 SGHRS, CDR2 YFSETQ. With 5 bases removed from V and 0 bases from J, the gap between germline ends came to 11 bases. This CDR3 has 14 amino acids. The CDR3 coding sequence is TGCGCCAGCAGGTCAACAGGTACTAACTATGGCTACACCTTC. Protein product: CASRSTGTNYGYTF.

The V gene is TRBV29-1, the J gene TRBJ1-1; D not resolved. The germline V gene has CDR1 SQVTM and CDR2 ANQGSEA. The CDR3 loop spans 12 amino acids. V lost 2 bases and J 1 base, leaving 5 bases between the germline ends. CDR3 region: CSVELWNTEAFF. The CDR3 nucleotides read TGCAGCGTTGAACTGTGGAACACTGAAGCTTTCTTT.

This chain joins TRBV6-4 and TRBJ2-1; 12 nucleotides align to TRBD2. Germline trimming cut 6 bases from V and 8 bases from J; bases unmatched to any gene: 14. Germline V gene sequence: CDR1 MRHNA, CDR2 SNTAGT. This CDR3 has 17 amino acids. The CDR3 spells CASSSSPLAGGPYEQFF. DNA for the CDR3: TGTGCCAGCAGCTCCAGCCCGCTAGCGGGAGGGCCTTATGAGCAGTTCTTC.

This clone has just one count. The DNA of the CDR3 is TGTGCCAGCAGTTTATCCCTAGGCTTGGGACTCACCGGGGAGCTGTTTTTT. Translation: CASSLSLGLGLTGELFF. The rearrangement uses TRBV27 and TRBJ2-2; maybe TRBD2 (6 bases). V shed 0 bases and J shed 4 bases, with 15 bases lying between them. CDR3 length: 17 amino acids. Looked up from germline, CDR1 is MNHEY and CDR2 is SMNVEV (reference sequence).

This sequence joins TRBV9 and TRBJ2-5; 8 bases line up with TRBD2. Trimming took 3 bases from V and 3 from J; bases not matched to a gene: 1. The CDR3 runs 13 residues. Per the germline V gene, CDR1 is SGDLS and CDR2 is YYNGEE. The CDR3 is CASSGSGEETQYF. The CDR3 bases are TGTGCCAGCAGCGGTAGCGGGGAAGAGACCCAGTACTTC. The whole variable domain, filled in from reference TRBV9 and TRBJ2-5, reads DSGVTQTPKHLITATGQRVTLRCSPRSGDLSVYWYQQSLDQGLQFLIQYYNGEERAKGNILERFSAQQFPDLHSELNLSSLELGDSALYFCASSGSGEETQYFGPGTRLLVL.

This rearrangement joins TRBV28 to TRBJ2-1, with TRBD2 as a possible D gene (7 bases). The CDR3 extends over 15 amino acids. V lost 2 bases, J lost 1 base, and 9 bases lay in between. Germline V gives CDR1 MDHEN, CDR2 SYDVKM. CDR3 region: CASSLRGGSYNEQFF. CDR3 coding DNA: TGTGCCAGCAGTTTAAGGGGGGGATCCTACAATGAGCAGTTCTTC.

The chain couples TRBV5-4 to TRBJ1-4; 7 positions agree with TRBD1. With 3 bases clipped from V and 12 bases from J, the junction kept 5 bases outside the gene matches. The CDR3 totals 12 residues. Germline CDR1 is SGHNT and CDR2 is YYREEE (reference sequence). The CDR3 sequence is CASSSPQGELFF. DNA of the CDR3: TGTGCCAGCAGCTCCCCCCAGGGGGAACTGTTTTTT. The full variable domain, completed using reference TRBV5-4 and TRBJ1-4, is ETGVTQSPTHLIKTRGQQVTLRCSSQSGHNTVSWYQQALGQGPQFIFQYYREEENGRGNFPPRFSGLQFPNYSSELNVNALELDDSALYLCASSSPQGELFFGSGTQLSVL.